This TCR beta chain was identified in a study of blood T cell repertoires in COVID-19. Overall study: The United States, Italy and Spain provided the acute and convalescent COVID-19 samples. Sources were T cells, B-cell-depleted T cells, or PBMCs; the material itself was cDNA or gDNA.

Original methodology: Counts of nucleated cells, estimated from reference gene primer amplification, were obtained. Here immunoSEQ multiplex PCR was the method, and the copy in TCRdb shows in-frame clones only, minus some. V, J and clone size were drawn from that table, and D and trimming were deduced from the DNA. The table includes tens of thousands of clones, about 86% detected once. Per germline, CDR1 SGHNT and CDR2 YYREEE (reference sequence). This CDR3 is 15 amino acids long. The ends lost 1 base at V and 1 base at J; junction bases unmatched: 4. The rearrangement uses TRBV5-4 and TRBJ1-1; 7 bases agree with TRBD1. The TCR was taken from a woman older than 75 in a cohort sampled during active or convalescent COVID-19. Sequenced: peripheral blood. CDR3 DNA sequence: TGTGCCAGCAGCTTGACAGGGGCGAGGAACACTGAAGCTTTCTTT. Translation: CASSLTGARNTEAFF. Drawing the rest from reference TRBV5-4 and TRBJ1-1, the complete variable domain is ETGVTQSPTHLIKTRGQQVTLRCSSQSGHNTVSWYQQALGQGPQFIFQYYREEENGRGNFPPRFSGLQFPNYSSELNVNALELDDSALYLCASSLTGARNTEAFFGQGTRLTVV.